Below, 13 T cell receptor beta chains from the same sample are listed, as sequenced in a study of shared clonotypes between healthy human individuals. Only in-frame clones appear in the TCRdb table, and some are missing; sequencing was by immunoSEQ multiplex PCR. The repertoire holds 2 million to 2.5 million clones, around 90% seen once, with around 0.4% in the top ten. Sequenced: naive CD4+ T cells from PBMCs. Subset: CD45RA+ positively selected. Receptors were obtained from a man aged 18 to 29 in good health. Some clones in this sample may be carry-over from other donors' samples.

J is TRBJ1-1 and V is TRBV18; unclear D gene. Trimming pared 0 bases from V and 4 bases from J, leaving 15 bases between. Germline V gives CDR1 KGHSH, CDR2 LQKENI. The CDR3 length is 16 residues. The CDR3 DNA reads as TGTGCCAGCTCACCACCGATCCCACCCTTAAGCACTGAAGCTTTCTTT. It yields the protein CASSPPIPPLSTEAFF.

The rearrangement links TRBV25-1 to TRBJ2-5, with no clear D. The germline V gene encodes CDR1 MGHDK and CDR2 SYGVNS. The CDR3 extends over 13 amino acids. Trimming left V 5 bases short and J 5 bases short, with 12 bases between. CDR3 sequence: CASSPTTFETQYF. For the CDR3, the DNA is TGTGCCAGCAGTCCTACTACGTTTGAGACCCAGTACTTC.

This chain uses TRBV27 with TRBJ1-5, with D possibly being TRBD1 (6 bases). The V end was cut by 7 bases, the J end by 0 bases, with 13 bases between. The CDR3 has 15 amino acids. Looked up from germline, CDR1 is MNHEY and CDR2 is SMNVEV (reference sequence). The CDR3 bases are TGTGCCAGCATGGGGGCGGGAAATAGCAATCAGCCCCAGCATTTT. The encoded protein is CASMGAGNSNQPQHF.

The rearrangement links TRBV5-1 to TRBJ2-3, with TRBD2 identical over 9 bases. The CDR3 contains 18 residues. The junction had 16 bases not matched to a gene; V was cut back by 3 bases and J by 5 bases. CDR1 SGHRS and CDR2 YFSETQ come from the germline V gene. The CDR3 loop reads CASSSVVLAGGVLDTQYF. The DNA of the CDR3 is TGCGCCAGCAGCTCGGTCGTTCTCGCGGGAGGGGTCCTAGATACGCAGTATTTT. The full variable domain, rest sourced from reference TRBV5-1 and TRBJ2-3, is KAGVTQTPRYLIKTRGQQVTLSCSPISGHRSVSWYQQTPGQGLQFLFEYFSETQRNKGNFPGRFSGRQFSNSRSEMNVSTLELGDSALYLCASSSVVLAGGVLDTQYFGPGTRLTVL.

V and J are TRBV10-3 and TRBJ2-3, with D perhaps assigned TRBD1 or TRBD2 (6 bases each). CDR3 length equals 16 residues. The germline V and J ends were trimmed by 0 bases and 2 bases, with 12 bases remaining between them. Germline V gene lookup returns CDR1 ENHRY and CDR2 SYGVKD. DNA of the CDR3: TGTGCCATCAGTGAGTCAGGGGGACTGGACACAGATACGCAGTATTTT. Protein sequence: CAISESGGLDTDTQYF.

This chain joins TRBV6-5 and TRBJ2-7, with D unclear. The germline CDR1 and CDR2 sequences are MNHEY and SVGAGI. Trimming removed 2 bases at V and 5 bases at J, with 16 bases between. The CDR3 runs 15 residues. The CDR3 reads CASSYPDAVSDEQYF. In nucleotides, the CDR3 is TGTGCCAGCAGTTACCCAGACGCCGTTTCGGACGAGCAGTACTTC.

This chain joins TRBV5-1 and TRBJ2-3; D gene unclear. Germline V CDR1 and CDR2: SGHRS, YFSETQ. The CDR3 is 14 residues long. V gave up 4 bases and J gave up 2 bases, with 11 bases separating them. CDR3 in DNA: TGCGCCAGCAGCCCCTCGACACACACAGATACGCAGTATTTT. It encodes CASSPSTHTDTQYF.

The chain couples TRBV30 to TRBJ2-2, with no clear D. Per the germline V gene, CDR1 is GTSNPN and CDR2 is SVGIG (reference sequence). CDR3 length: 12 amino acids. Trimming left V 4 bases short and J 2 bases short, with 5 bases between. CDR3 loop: CAWKGNTGELFF. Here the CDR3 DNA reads TGTGCCTGGAAAGGAAACACCGGGGAGCTGTTTTTT.

Written as DNA, the CDR3 is TGTGCCAGCGCCGTCCCGGGGAGTGACAATGAGCAGTTCTTC. It encodes CASAVPGSDNEQFF. The rearrangement links TRBV7-3 to TRBJ2-1; D possibly corresponds to TRBD2 (5 bases). The CDR3 totals 14 residues. The V gene's germline CDR1 is SGHTA and CDR2 FQGTGA. Between the trimmed V and J ends, which lost 8 bases and 5 bases, there was a span of 16 bases.

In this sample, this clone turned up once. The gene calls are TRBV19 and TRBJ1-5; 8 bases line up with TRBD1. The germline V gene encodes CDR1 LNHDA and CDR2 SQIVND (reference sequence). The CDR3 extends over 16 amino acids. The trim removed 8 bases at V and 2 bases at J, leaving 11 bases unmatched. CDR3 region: CASSPLDRGGNQPQHF. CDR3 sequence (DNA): TGTGCCAGTTCCCCACTTGACAGGGGTGGCAATCAGCCCCAGCATTTT.

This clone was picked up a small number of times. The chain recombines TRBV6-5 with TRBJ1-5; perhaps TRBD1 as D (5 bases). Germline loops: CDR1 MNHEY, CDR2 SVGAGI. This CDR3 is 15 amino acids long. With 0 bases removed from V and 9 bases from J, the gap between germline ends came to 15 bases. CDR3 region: CASSYSQGGGTPQHF. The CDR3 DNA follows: TGTGCCAGCAGTTACTCGCAGGGCGGCGGGACGCCCCAGCATTTT.

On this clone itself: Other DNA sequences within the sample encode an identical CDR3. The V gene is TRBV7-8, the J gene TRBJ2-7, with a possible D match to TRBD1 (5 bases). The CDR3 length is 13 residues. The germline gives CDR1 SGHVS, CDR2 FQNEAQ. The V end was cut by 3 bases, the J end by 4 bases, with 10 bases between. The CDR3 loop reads CASSLGRAYEQYF. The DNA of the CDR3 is TGTGCCAGCAGCTTGGGCAGGGCTTACGAGCAGTACTTC.

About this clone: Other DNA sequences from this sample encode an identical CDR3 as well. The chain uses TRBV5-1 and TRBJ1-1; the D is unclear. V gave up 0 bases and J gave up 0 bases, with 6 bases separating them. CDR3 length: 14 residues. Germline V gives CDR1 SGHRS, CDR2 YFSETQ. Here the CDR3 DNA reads TGCGCCAGCAGCTTGGGACTGGTGAACACTGAAGCTTTCTTT. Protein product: CASSLGLVNTEAFF.